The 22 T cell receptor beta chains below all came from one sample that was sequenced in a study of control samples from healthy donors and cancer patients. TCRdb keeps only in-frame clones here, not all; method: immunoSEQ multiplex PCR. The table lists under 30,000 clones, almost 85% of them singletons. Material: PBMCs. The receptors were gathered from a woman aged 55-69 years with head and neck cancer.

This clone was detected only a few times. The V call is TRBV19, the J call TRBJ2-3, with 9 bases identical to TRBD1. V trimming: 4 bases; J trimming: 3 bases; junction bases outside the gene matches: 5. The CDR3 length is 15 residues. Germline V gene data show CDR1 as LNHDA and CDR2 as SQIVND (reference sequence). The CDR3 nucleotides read TGTGCCAGTAGTAGACCGGGACAGGGTACAGATACGCAGTATTTT. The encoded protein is CASSRPGQGTDTQYF.

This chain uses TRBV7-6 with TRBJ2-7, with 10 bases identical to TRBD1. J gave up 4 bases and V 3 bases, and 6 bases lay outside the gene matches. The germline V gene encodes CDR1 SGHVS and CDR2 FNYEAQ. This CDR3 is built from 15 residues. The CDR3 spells CASSLDRGFLYEQYF. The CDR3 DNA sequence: TGTGCCAGCAGCTTGGACAGGGGGTTTCTTTACGAGCAGTACTTC.

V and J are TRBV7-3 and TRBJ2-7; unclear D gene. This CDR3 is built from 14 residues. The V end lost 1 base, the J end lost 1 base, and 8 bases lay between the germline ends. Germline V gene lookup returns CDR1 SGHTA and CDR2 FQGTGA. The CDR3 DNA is TGTGCCAGCAGCTTAAACGGAATATCCTACGAGCAGTACTTC. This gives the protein CASSLNGISYEQYF.

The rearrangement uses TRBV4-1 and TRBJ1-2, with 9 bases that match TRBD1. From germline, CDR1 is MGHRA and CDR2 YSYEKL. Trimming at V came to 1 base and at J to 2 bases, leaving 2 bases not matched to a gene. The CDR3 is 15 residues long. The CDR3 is CASSQGGTGNYGYTF. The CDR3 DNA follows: TGCGCCAGCAGCCAAGGTGGGACAGGGAACTATGGCTACACCTTC.

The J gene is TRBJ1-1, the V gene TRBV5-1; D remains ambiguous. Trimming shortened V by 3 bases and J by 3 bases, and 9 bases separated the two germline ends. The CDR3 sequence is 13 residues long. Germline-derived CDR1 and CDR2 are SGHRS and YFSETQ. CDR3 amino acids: CASSYGKDTEAFF. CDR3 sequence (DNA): TGCGCCAGCAGCTACGGGAAGGACACTGAAGCTTTCTTT.

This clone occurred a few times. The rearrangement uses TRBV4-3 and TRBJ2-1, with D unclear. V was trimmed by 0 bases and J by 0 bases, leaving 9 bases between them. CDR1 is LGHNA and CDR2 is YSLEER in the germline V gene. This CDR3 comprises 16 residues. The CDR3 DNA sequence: TGCGCCAGCAGCCAAGATCTTGCGAACTCCTACAATGAGCAGTTCTTC. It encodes CASSQDLANSYNEQFF.

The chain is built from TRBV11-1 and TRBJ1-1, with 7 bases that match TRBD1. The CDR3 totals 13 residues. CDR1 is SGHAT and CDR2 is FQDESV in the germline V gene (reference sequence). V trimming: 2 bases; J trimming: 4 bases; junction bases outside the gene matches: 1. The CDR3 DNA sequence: TGTGCCAGCAGCTTACCAGGGGGCACTGAAGCTTTCTTT. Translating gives CASSLPGGTEAFF.

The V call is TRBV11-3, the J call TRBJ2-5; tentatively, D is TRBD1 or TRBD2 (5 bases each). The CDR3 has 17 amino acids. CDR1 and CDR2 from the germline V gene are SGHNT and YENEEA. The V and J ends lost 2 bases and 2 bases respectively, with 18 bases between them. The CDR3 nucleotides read TGTGCCAGCAGCTTAATGGGGTCAGGGACGGGGCAAGAGACCCAGTACTTC. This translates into CASSLMGSGTGQETQYF. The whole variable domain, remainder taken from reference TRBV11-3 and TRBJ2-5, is EAGVVQSPRYKIIEKKQPVAFWCNPISGHNTLYWYLQNLGQGPELLIRYENEEAVDDSQLPKDRFSAERLKGVDSTLKIQPAELGDSAVYLCASSLMGSGTGQETQYFGPGTRLLVL.

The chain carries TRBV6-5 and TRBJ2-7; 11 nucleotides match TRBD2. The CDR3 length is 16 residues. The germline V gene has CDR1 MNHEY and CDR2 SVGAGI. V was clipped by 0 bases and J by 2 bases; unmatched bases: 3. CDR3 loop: CASSYSRLAGPYEQYF. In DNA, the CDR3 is TGTGCCAGCAGTTACTCGAGACTAGCGGGGCCCTACGAGCAGTACTTC.

The CDR3 region is CASSMVPRNYGYTF. The CDR3 nucleotides read TGTGCCAGTAGTATGGTGCCCAGAAACTATGGCTACACCTTC. The rearrangement joins TRBV19 to TRBJ1-2; D ambiguous. The CDR3 has 14 residues. Germline CDR1 LNHDA, CDR2 SQIVND (reference sequence). Trimming shortened V by 3 bases and J by 2 bases, and 10 bases separated the two germline ends.

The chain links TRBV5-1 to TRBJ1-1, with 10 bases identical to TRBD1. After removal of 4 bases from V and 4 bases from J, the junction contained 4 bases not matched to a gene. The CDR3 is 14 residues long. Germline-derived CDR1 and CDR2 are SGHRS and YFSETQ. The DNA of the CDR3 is TGCGCCAGCAGCACGGGGGACAGGGGCACTGAAGCTTTCTTT. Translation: CASSTGDRGTEAFF.

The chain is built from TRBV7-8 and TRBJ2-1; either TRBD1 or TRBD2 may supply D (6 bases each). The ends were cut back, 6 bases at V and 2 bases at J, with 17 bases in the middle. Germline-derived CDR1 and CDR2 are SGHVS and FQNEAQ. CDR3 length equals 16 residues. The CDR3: CASSRRGGDTYNEQFF. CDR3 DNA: TGTGCCAGCAGTAGGCGGGGCGGGGACACCTACAATGAGCAGTTCTTC. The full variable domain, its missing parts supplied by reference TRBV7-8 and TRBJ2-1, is GAGVSQSPRYKVAKRGQDVALRCDPISGHVSLFWYQQALGQGPEFLTYFQNEAQLDKSGLPSDRFFAERPEGSVSTLKIQRTQQEDSAVYLCASSRRGGDTYNEQFFGPGTRLTVL.

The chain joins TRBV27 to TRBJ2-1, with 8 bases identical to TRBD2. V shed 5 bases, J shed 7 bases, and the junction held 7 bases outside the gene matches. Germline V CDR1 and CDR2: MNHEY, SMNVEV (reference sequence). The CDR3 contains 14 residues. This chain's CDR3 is CASSIRGGRNEQFF. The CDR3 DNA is TGTGCCAGCAGTATTCGGGGGGGCCGGAATGAGCAGTTCTTC.

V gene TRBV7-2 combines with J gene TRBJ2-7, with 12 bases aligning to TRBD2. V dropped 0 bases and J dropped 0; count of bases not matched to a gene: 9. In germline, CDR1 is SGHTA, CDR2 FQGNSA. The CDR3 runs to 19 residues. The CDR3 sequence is CASSLAPTSGSPSSYEQYF. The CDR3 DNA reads TGTGCCAGCAGCTTAGCTCCGACTAGCGGGAGTCCGAGCTCCTACGAGCAGTACTTC. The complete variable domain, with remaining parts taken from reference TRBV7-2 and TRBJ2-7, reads GAGVSQSPSNKVTEKGKDVELRCDPISGHTALYWYRQSLGQGLEFLIYFQGNSAPDKSGLPSDRFSAERTGGSVSTLTIQRTQQEDSAVYLCASSLAPTSGSPSSYEQYFGPGTRLTVT.

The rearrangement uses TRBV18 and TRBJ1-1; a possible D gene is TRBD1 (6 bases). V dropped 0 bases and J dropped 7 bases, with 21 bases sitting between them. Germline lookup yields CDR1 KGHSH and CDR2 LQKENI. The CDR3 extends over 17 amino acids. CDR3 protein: CASSPPLGGIGTSEAFF. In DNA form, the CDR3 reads TGTGCCAGCTCACCACCGTTAGGGGGAATAGGGACTAGTGAAGCTTTCTTT.

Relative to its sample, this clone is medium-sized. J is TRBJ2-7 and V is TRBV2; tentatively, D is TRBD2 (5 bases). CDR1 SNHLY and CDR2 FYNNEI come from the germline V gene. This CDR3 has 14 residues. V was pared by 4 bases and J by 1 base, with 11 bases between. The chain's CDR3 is CASSAGSLSYEQYF. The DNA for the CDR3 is TGTGCCAGCAGTGCGGGAAGCCTTTCCTACGAGCAGTACTTC.

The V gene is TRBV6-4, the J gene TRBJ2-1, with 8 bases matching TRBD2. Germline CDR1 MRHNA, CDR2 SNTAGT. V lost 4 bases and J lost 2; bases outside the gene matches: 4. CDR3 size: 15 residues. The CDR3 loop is CASSVEAGAYNEQFF. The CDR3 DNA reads TGTGCCAGCAGTGTAGAAGCGGGGGCCTACAATGAGCAGTTCTTC.

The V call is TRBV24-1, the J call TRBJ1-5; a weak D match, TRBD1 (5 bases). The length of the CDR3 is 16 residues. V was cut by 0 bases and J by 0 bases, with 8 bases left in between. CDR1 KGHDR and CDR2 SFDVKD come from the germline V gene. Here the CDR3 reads CATSDLGGDSNQPQHF. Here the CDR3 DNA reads TGTGCCACCAGTGATTTGGGGGGGGATAGCAATCAGCCCCAGCATTTT.

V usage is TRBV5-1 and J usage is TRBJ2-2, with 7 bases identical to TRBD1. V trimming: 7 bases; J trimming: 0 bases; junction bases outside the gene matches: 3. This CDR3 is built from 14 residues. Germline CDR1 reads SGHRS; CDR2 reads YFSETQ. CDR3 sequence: CASSGTANTGELFF. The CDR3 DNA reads TGCGCCAGCTCCGGGACAGCGAACACCGGGGAGCTGTTTTTT.

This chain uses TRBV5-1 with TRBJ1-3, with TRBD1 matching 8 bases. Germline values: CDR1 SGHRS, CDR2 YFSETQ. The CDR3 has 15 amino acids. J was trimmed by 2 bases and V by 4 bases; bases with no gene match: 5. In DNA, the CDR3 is TGCGCCAGCAGCGCGACAGGGGAAACTGGAAACACCATATATTTT. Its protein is CASSATGETGNTIYF.

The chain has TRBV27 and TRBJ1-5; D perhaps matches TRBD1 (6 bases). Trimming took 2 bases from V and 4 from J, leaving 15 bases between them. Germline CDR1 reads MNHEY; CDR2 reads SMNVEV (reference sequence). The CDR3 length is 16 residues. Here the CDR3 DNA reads TGTGCCAGCAGTTTAGGGGGGGCAACCAGAAATCAGCCCCAGCATTTT. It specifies CASSLGGATRNQPQHF.

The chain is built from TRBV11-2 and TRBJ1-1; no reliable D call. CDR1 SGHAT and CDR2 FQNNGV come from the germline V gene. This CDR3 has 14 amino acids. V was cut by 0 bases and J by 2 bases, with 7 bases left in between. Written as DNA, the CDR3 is TGTGCCAGCAGCTTAGAGGCGGCTAACACTGAAGCTTTCTTT. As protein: CASSLEAANTEAFF.